These 19 T cell receptor beta chains came from one sample sequenced in a study of cytomegalovirus exposure and HLA in healthy donors. The PCR had 60 Vbeta and 13 Jbeta primers. Libraries were prepared by immunoSEQ multiplex PCR; TCRdb keeps only in-frame clonotypes and omits some of them. The table shows about 140,000 clones, with 77% occurring only once. The sequencing sample was made of PBMCs. These receptors were collected from a female donor in good health and CMV-seronegative.

This sequence joins TRBV6-1 and TRBJ2-7, with D perhaps TRBD2 (6 bases). Germline-derived CDR1 and CDR2 are MNHNS and SASEGT. The CDR3 is made up of 15 amino acids. The germline V and J ends were trimmed by 4 bases and 4 bases, with 17 bases remaining between them. The CDR3 DNA reads TGTGCCAGCAGTGGCCACACGGGACTCGGTTACGAGCAGTACTTC. Protein: CASSGHTGLGYEQYF.

The V call is TRBV18, the J call TRBJ2-5; 8 bases match TRBD2. Germline trimming cut 5 bases from V and 5 bases from J; bases unmatched to any gene: 7. Germline V CDR1 and CDR2: KGHSH, LQKENI. The CDR3 extends over 14 amino acids. The chain's CDR3 is CASSLNSGTETQYF. The CDR3 nucleotides read TGTGCCAGCTCATTGAATAGCGGGACGGAGACCCAGTACTTC.

V gene TRBV29-1 combines with J gene TRBJ1-4; D remains unclear. V dropped 6 bases and J dropped 2 bases, with 13 bases sitting between them. The CDR3 totals 14 residues. The germline gives CDR1 SQVTM, CDR2 ANQGSEA. The CDR3 DNA reads TGCAGCGTGACGGGTACGGCCACTAATGAAAAACTGTTTTTT. It yields the protein CSVTGTATNEKLFF.

This clone was observed a few times. The chain has TRBV25-1 and TRBJ2-7, with 10 bases matching TRBD1. In germline, CDR1 is MGHDK, CDR2 SYGVNS. There are 16 residues in the CDR3. V shed 5 bases and J 7 bases; nucleotides not matched to a gene: 14. CDR3 DNA sequence: TGTGCCAGCAGTTCTAGTCCGGGACAGGGGATTCCTGAGCAGTACTTC. Amino acids: CASSSSPGQGIPEQYF.

The rearrangement joins TRBV5-1 to TRBJ2-3, with 12 bases that match TRBD2. Germline V gene sequence: CDR1 SGHRS, CDR2 YFSETQ. Losses at the gene ends were 4 bases for V and 2 bases for J; bases not matched to a gene: 8. This CDR3 has 17 residues. CDR3 residues: CASSLGLAGGTTDTQYF. DNA of the CDR3: TGCGCCAGCAGCCTGGGGCTAGCGGGGGGGACCACAGATACGCAGTATTTT.

The V and J genes are TRBV28 and TRBJ1-2; 9 bases line up with TRBD1. Germline CDR1 and CDR2: MDHEN and SYDVKM. CDR3 length: 16 residues. Germline trimming cut 10 bases from V and 4 bases from J; bases unmatched to any gene: 16. The CDR3 protein is CATPGQGDPGGYGYTF. The DNA for the CDR3 is TGTGCCACCCCGGGACAGGGAGACCCCGGTGGCTATGGCTACACCTTC.

The V and J genes are TRBV5-6 and TRBJ2-2, with D perhaps matching TRBD1 (5 bases). CDR3 length: 14 amino acids. Trimming stripped 5 bases from V and 5 bases from J, with 13 bases between. Looked up from germline, CDR1 is SGHDT and CDR2 is YYEEEE. The CDR3 loop is CASRWGLITGELFF. CDR3 in DNA: TGTGCCAGCAGGTGGGGCCTTATAACCGGGGAGCTGTTTTTT.

The chain is built from TRBV28 and TRBJ2-7; tentative D call: TRBD2 (5 bases). Germline CDR1 is MDHEN and CDR2 is SYDVKM. Between the trimmed V and J ends, which lost 3 bases and 0 bases, there was a span of 9 bases. The CDR3 consists of 14 residues. CDR3 loop: CASSFEGGSYEQYF. DNA for the CDR3: TGTGCCAGCAGTTTTGAGGGCGGCTCCTACGAGCAGTACTTC.

The V and J genes are TRBV7-6 and TRBJ2-7; 10 nucleotides match TRBD2. Unmatched junction bases numbered 20, after V lost 7 bases and J lost 11 bases. CDR3 length: 16 residues. Per the germline V gene, CDR1 is SGHVS and CDR2 is FNYEAQ. The CDR3 protein is CASTRGLAGAPDPEYF. CDR3 sequence (DNA): TGTGCCAGCACAAGGGGGCTAGCGGGGGCCCCAGATCCAGAGTACTTC. The variable domain in full, completed from reference TRBV7-6 and TRBJ2-7, reads GAGVSQSPRYKVTKRGQDVALRCDPISGHVSLYWYRQALGQGPEFLTYFNYEAQQDKSGLPNDRFSAERPEGSISTLTIQRTEQRDSAMYRCASTRGLAGAPDPEYFGPGTRLTVT.

This clone appeared a few times. The rearrangement uses TRBV28 and TRBJ1-1; 7 nucleotides align to TRBD1. CDR1 is MDHEN, CDR2 SYDVKM, per germline. This CDR3 contains 14 residues. V shed 6 bases and J 0 bases; nucleotides not matched to a gene: 4. CDR3 in amino acids: CASSPGTVNTEAFF. For the CDR3, the DNA is TGTGCCAGCAGCCCGGGGACAGTGAACACTGAAGCTTTCTTT.

This clone was seen a single time. The V and J genes are TRBV19 and TRBJ1-2, with TRBD1 matching over 7 bases. The germline CDR1 and CDR2 sequences are LNHDA and SQIVND (reference sequence). The J segment lost 6 bases and the V segment lost 5 bases, leaving 9 bases of the junction unmatched. The CDR3 loop spans 14 amino acids. CDR3 bases: TGTGCCAGTAGTCGGACGGACAGGTTTGATGGCTACACCTTC. Amino acids: CASSRTDRFDGYTF.

In this sample, this clone turned up once. The chain is built from TRBV6-1 and TRBJ2-7; D might be TRBD2 (5 bases). Between the trimmed V and J ends, which lost 6 bases and 0 bases, there was a span of 12 bases. The CDR3 consists of 14 residues. Germline V gives CDR1 MNHNS, CDR2 SASEGT. As DNA, the CDR3 is TGTGCCAGCAGCCCTAGAGGACTCTCCTACGAGCAGTACTTC. Its protein product is CASSPRGLSYEQYF.

The CDR3 DNA follows: TGTGCCAGCAGCTATAGCGGGGGGCTTCATGGGGGGGAGACCCAGTACTTC. Amino acid sequence: CASSYSGGLHGGETQYF. The chain joins TRBV7-2 to TRBJ2-5; the match to TRBD2 covers 10 bases. V lost 4 bases, J lost 5 bases, and 13 bases stayed unmatched. This CDR3 is built from 17 residues. Germline V gene lookup returns CDR1 SGHTA and CDR2 FQGNSA.

This chain connects TRBV6-6 to TRBJ2-3, with TRBD2 as a possible D gene (6 bases). Looked up from germline, CDR1 is MNHNY and CDR2 is SVGAGI (reference sequence). Trimming removed 9 bases at V and 1 base at J, with 11 bases between. The CDR3 consists of 13 residues. CDR3 coding DNA: TGTGCCAGTTCGGGGGAGGGCACAGATACGCAGTATTTT. This gives the protein CASSGEGTDTQYF.

The V gene is TRBV6-1, the J gene TRBJ2-5, with a possible D match to TRBD2 (5 bases). V gave up 6 bases and J gave up 7 bases, with 15 bases separating them. The CDR3 has 13 amino acids. Germline loops: CDR1 MNHNS, CDR2 SASEGT. The CDR3 DNA reads as TGTGCCAGCAGGGAAACTAGTGCTGGGACCCAGTACTTC. Amino acids: CASRETSAGTQYF.

This clone showed up just once. The chain couples TRBV10-1 to TRBJ1-2; the match to TRBD1 covers 9 bases. Looked up from germline, CDR1 is WNHNN and CDR2 is SYGVQD (reference sequence). This CDR3 spans 14 amino acids. V shed 10 bases and J 6 bases; nucleotides not matched to a gene: 12. The DNA of the CDR3 is TGCGCCATCGACCCCGGGACAGGGAATGATGGCTACACCTTC. Amino acid sequence: CAIDPGTGNDGYTF.

This clone was found a few times. The J gene is TRBJ1-2, the V gene TRBV6-5; D unclear. CDR1 is MNHEY and CDR2 is SVGAGI in the germline V gene. V lost 7 bases and J lost 2, with 11 bases in between. This CDR3 has 13 amino acids. The CDR3: CASTLTPNYGYTF. In nucleotides, the CDR3 is TGTGCCAGCACCCTTACACCGAACTATGGCTACACCTTC.

This sequence joins TRBV29-1 and TRBJ2-1; D unclear. Germline CDR1 reads SQVTM; CDR2 reads ANQGSEA. The CDR3 has 11 residues. V dropped 6 bases and J dropped 4 bases, with 7 bases sitting between them. CDR3 sequence reads: CSVPRYNEQFF. The CDR3 DNA reads as TGCAGCGTCCCTAGATACAATGAGCAGTTCTTC.

The chain couples TRBV7-2 to TRBJ2-3, with D possibly TRBD1 on 5 matching bases. Germline CDR1 is SGHTA and CDR2 is FQGNSA. The CDR3 totals 15 residues. V gave up 5 bases and J gave up 5 bases, with 17 bases separating them. In DNA form, the CDR3 reads TGTGCCAGCAGCCCCGCCTCAGCAAGGGGAGATACGCAGTATTTT. Amino acids: CASSPASARGDTQYF.